The rows below give T cell receptor beta chains drawn from one sample of a study of blood T cell repertoires in COVID-19. Using immunoSEQ multiplex PCR, the repertoire was profiled, and TCRdb retains in-frame clones only, with some absent. The sample yields about 65,000 clones, about 83% seen once. Specimen: peripheral blood. The receptors were sampled from a man aged 50 or older with COVID-19, enrolled during active disease. Each CDR3 is given with its conserved first and last residue. D genes are given only for firm matches. Clone size is given for some rows only: seen once, a few or many times, or a class if the clone is expanded.

>TRBV5-1|TRBJ1-3|-|TRBD1|15
CASSITGGSGNTIYF
TGCGCCAGCAGCATCACAGGGGGCTCTGGAAACACCATATATTTT
>TRBV5-1|TRBJ2-7|once|TRBD1|15
CASNPSQTGGREQYF
TGCGCCAGCAATCCTTCCCAGACAGGGGGCCGGGAGCAGTACTTC
>TRBV5-1|TRBJ2-7|-|TRBD2|15
CASSVQAGGPYEQYF
TGCGCCAGCAGCGTTCAAGCGGGAGGACCCTACGAGCAGTACTTC
>TRBV6-5|TRBJ1-2|-|TRBD1|13
CASDRGRNYGYTF
TGTGCCAGCGACAGGGGGCGTAACTATGGCTACACCTTC
>TRBV18|TRBJ2-5|-|-|12
CASSLYQETQYF
TGTGCCAGCTCCCTGTACCAAGAGACCCAGTACTTC
>TRBV5-1|TRBJ2-5|-|TRBD2|14
CASSRTSGEETQYF
TGCGCCAGCAGCCGGACTAGCGGGGAAGAGACCCAGTACTTC
>TRBV28|TRBJ1-2|few|TRBD1|15
CASTDRGRSDYGYTF
TGTGCCAGCACGGACAGGGGGCGGTCCGACTATGGCTACACCTTC
>TRBV7-2|TRBJ2-2|-|TRBD2|15
CASSLSGRVTGELFF
TGTGCCAGCAGCCTTAGCGGGAGGGTCACCGGGGAGCTGTTTTTT
>TRBV29-1|TRBJ2-1|few|TRBD2|15
CSVEFGGSSYNEQFF
TGCAGCGTTGAATTTGGCGGGAGCTCCTACAATGAGCAGTTCTTC
>TRBV4-1|TRBJ2-5|-|-|15
CASSPASRQEETQYF
TGCGCCAGCAGCCCTGCGTCACGACAGGAAGAGACCCAGTACTTC
>TRBV6-5|TRBJ1-1|-|TRBD1|16
CASSSPRQGARAEAFF
TGTGCCAGCAGTTCCCCCAGACAGGGGGCGAGGGCTGAAGCTTTCTTT
>TRBV15|TRBJ1-3|-|-|15
CATSERPDSGNTIYF
TGTGCCACCAGCGAGCGGCCGGACTCTGGAAACACCATATATTTT
>TRBV6-5|TRBJ1-1|-|-|13
CASSYVMNTEAFF
TGTGCCAGCAGTTACGTCATGAACACTGAAGCTTTCTTT
>TRBV9|TRBJ2-3|-|-|15
CASSRSGMSTDTQYF
TGTGCCAGCAGTCGCTCCGGGATGAGCACAGATACGCAGTATTTT
>TRBV7-2|TRBJ2-1|-|-|16
CASSLDGGSSYNEQFF
TGTGCCAGCAGCTTAGACGGCGGTAGCTCCTACAATGAGCAGTTCTTC
>TRBV7-2|TRBJ2-3|-|-|14
CASTPGLATDTQYF
TGTGCCAGCACCCCGGGCCTAGCCACAGATACGCAGTATTTT
>TRBV6-6|TRBJ2-3|-|-|12
CASTYRDMDTYF
TGTGCCAGCACGTACCGGGACATGGACACCTATTTT
>TRBV25-1|TRBJ2-1|-|-|12
CASLGSYNEQFF
TGTGCCAGCTTGGGGAGCTACAATGAGCAGTTCTTC
>TRBV6-1|TRBJ2-5|-|-|16
CASSEFHPGSGETQYF
TGTGCCAGCAGTGAATTCCATCCCGGGTCGGGAGAGACCCAGTACTTC
>TRBV11-3|TRBJ2-2|once|-|13
CASSLCRHRGAVF
TGTGCCAGCAGCTTATGTAGGCACCGGGGAGCTGTTTTT
>TRBV7-6|TRBJ2-7|-|TRBD1|13
CASSLATGHEQYF
TGTGCCAGCAGCTTAGCGACAGGGCACGAGCAGTACTTC
>TRBV6-1|TRBJ1-4|once|TRBD1|17
CASSAGTGGARDEKLFF
TGTGCCAGCAGTGCCGGGACAGGGGGCGCGAGGGATGAAAAACTGTTTTTT
>TRBV24-1|TRBJ2-1|-|TRBD1|16
CATSVPGQGKHNEQFF
TGTGCCACCAGTGTTCCCGGACAGGGGAAACACAATGAGCAGTTCTTC
>TRBV7-2|TRBJ2-1|-|-|15
CASSSPGIFYNEQFF
TGTGCCAGCAGCTCGCCCGGGATTTTTTACAATGAGCAGTTCTTC
>TRBV11-2|TRBJ1-3|-|-|16
CASSASTGNSGNTIYF
TGTGCCAGCAGTGCTTCGACAGGAAACTCTGGAAACACCATATATTTT
>TRBV7-2|TRBJ2-7|few|TRBD1|15
CASSLAGQGTYEQYF
TGTGCCAGCAGCTTAGCGGGACAGGGGACTTACGAGCAGTACTTC
>TRBV14|TRBJ2-1|-|-|14
CASSQPLAPNEQFF
TGTGCCAGCAGCCAACCTCTAGCGCCCAATGAGCAGTTCTTC
>TRBV6-5|TRBJ1-1|-|-|13
CASTKESGTEAFF
TGTGCCAGCACTAAGGAGAGTGGAACTGAAGCTTTCTTT
>TRBV5-1|TRBJ2-6|-|TRBD1|17
CASSRTGGFSGANVLTF
TGCGCCAGCAGCCGGACAGGGGGCTTCTCTGGGGCCAACGTCCTGACTTTC
>TRBV10-3|TRBJ2-7|-|TRBD1|14
CAIRGTGTSYEQYF
TGTGCCATCAGGGGGACAGGTACCTCCTACGAGCAGTACTTC
>TRBV7-3|TRBJ2-1|-|-|14
CASSLTSGINEQFF
TGTGCCAGCAGCTTAACGTCGGGGATCAATGAGCAGTTCTTC
>TRBV2|TRBJ2-1|-|TRBD2|16
CASTNPLAGVRNEQFF
TGTGCCAGCACTAACCCGCTAGCGGGAGTTCGGAATGAGCAGTTCTTC